Listed here are 21 T cell receptor beta chains from one sample, sequenced in a study of beta chain features in type 1 diabetes. Sequenced material consisted of expressed TCRB transcripts (all of the isolated RNA was reverse transcribed). TCRdb's copy holds only in-frame clones and misses some; the assay was immunoSEQ multiplex PCR. The sample includes 900,000 or so clones, about a sixth of them seen just once. Input material: naive CD4+ T cells from blood. These receptors were collected from a woman aged 18 to 35 in good health.

This clone was detected a few times. The rearrangement uses TRBV19 and TRBJ2-1; 9 bases align to TRBD2. CDR3 length equals 16 residues. CDR1 and CDR2 (germline): LNHDA, SQIVND (reference sequence). V trimming: 1 base; J trimming: 9 bases; junction bases outside the gene matches: 10. Written as DNA, the CDR3 is TGTGCCAGTAGTATAGGACAAGCGGGAGGAGTTGGTGAGCAGTTCTTC. Its protein is CASSIGQAGGVGEQFF. Together with reference TRBV19 and TRBJ2-1, the CDR3 gives the full variable domain: DGGITQSPKYLFRKEGQNVTLSCEQNLNHDAMYWYRQDPGQGLRLIYYSQIVNDFQKGDIAEGYSVSREKKESFPLTVTSAQKNPTAFYLCASSIGQAGGVGEQFFGPGTRLTVL.

The sample holds a few counts of this clone. This chain links TRBV29-1 with TRBJ2-1; unclear D gene. This CDR3 has 12 amino acids. Trimming shortened V by 0 bases and J by 10 bases, and 10 bases separated the two germline ends. Germline lookup yields CDR1 SQVTM and CDR2 ANQGSEA. The CDR3 DNA reads as TGCAGCGTTGAAGATCGAACGGACGAGCAGTTCTTC. Encoded protein: CSVEDRTDEQFF.

This clone was found a few times. The chain combines TRBV6-6 with TRBJ2-5; 8 bases line up with TRBD1. The germline gives CDR1 MNHNY, CDR2 SVGAGI (reference sequence). The CDR3 covers 14 residues. The ends lost 7 bases at V and 5 bases at J; junction bases unmatched: 9. The CDR3 DNA sequence: TGTGCCAGCAATACAGGACAGGGCAAGGAGACCCAGTACTTC. It is translated as CASNTGQGKETQYF.

This chain uses TRBV6-5 with TRBJ2-6; D unclear. V gave up 8 bases and J gave up 0 bases, with 11 bases separating them. Germline loops: CDR1 MNHEY, CDR2 SVGAGI. CDR3 size: 15 residues. In DNA, the CDR3 is TGTGCCAGCCGGGCGTACTACTCTGGGGCCAACGTCCTGACTTTC. It yields the protein CASRAYYSGANVLTF.

This clone has only a few counts. This chain uses TRBV7-7 with TRBJ2-2, with TRBD2 matching 9 bases. The germline V gene has CDR1 SSHAT and CDR2 FNYEAQ (reference sequence). This CDR3 has 12 amino acids. CDR3 region: CASGRGSGELFF. In nucleotides, the CDR3 is TGTGCTAGCGGGAGAGGTTCCGGGGAGCTGTTTTTT.

The sample holds a few counts of this clone. The chain couples TRBV10-3 to TRBJ2-1; 10 positions agree with TRBD2. The germline CDR1 and CDR2 sequences are ENHRY and SYGVKD. The CDR3 extends over 15 amino acids. V shed 2 bases and J 2 bases; nucleotides not matched to a gene: 0. CDR3 amino acids: CAISEGLAAYNEQFF. The CDR3 nucleotides read TGTGCCATCAGTGAGGGACTAGCGGCCTACAATGAGCAGTTCTTC.

The chain couples TRBV9 to TRBJ2-2; D may match TRBD1 or TRBD2 (6 bases each). This CDR3 comprises 21 residues. Germline loops: CDR1 SGDLS, CDR2 YYNGEE. The V and J ends lost 4 bases and 5 bases respectively, with 33 bases between them. The CDR3 DNA sequence: TGTGCCAGCAGCCACCCAGGGGACTTACGAACCCGAGAATTCGAAACCGGGGAGCTGTTTTTT. Amino acid sequence: CASSHPGDLRTREFETGELFF.

This clone has a single count. The chain carries TRBV6-5 and TRBJ1-2; D unclear. CDR1 is MNHEY and CDR2 is SVGAGI in the germline V gene. V was pared by 2 bases and J by 5 bases, with 12 bases between. The CDR3 is 14 residues long. CDR3 region: CASSYNTAPYGYTF. The CDR3 bases are TGTGCCAGCAGTTACAATACAGCACCATATGGCTACACCTTC.

This clone showed up just a few times. This chain links TRBV9 with TRBJ2-7, with 13 bases that match TRBD2. The germline gives CDR1 SGDLS, CDR2 YYNGEE. J was trimmed by 2 bases and V by 4 bases; bases with no gene match: 6. The CDR3 runs 16 residues. The CDR3 bases are TGTGCCAGCAGCCCCACCGGGACTAGCGGGGCCTACGAGCAGTACTTC. Translating gives CASSPTGTSGAYEQYF.

The sample holds one count of this clone. The J gene is TRBJ1-1, the V gene TRBV19; the D is unclear. CDR3 size: 12 residues. Trimming stripped 6 bases from V and 11 bases from J, with 16 bases between. From germline, CDR1 is LNHDA and CDR2 SQIVND (reference sequence). As DNA, the CDR3 is TGTGCCAGTAGCCGATTGGCCGAGCGCGCTTTCTTT. Encoded protein: CASSRLAERAFF. Drawing the rest from reference TRBV19 and TRBJ1-1, the complete variable domain is DGGITQSPKYLFRKEGQNVTLSCEQNLNHDAMYWYRQDPGQGLRLIYYSQIVNDFQKGDIAEGYSVSREKKESFPLTVTSAQKNPTAFYLCASSRLAERAFFGQGTRLTVV.

The chain uses TRBV7-2 and TRBJ1-5, with a weak D call TRBD1 (5 bases). V was shortened by 1 base and J by 4 bases, with 11 bases between the two germline ends. The CDR3 loop spans 15 amino acids. Germline loops: CDR1 SGHTA, CDR2 FQGNSA. CDR3 loop: CASSLVQAENQPQHF. CDR3 nucleotide sequence: TGTGCCAGCAGCTTAGTACAGGCCGAGAATCAGCCCCAGCATTTT. Full variable domain (remainder filled in from reference TRBV7-2 and TRBJ1-5): GAGVSQSPSNKVTEKGKDVELRCDPISGHTALYWYRQSLGQGLEFLIYFQGNSAPDKSGLPSDRFSAERTGGSVSTLTIQRTQQEDSAVYLCASSLVQAENQPQHFGDGTRLSIL.

To note about this clone: The identical CDR3 is also encoded by other nucleotide sequences in the sample. This chain connects TRBV7-9 to TRBJ1-4; D not resolved. V was cut by 1 base and J by 3 bases, with 6 bases left in between. The CDR3 runs 14 residues. Germline values: CDR1 SEHNR, CDR2 FQNEAQ (reference sequence). The CDR3 is CASSLGAANEKLFF. The CDR3 DNA reads TGTGCCAGCAGCTTAGGGGCAGCTAATGAAAAACTGTTTTTT.

This clone was seen more than once but under ten times. This rearrangement joins TRBV9 to TRBJ2-3, with TRBD2 matching over 11 bases. This CDR3 has 18 residues. Germline V gene sequence: CDR1 SGDLS, CDR2 YYNGEE. V lost 4 bases to trimming and J lost 2 bases; unmatched junction nucleotides: 12. The CDR3 region has the DNA TGTGCCAGCAGCCCCCGCCTCACTAGCGGGAGCCTCACAGATACGCAGTATTTT. This sequence encodes CASSPRLTSGSLTDTQYF.

The chain carries TRBV6-1 and TRBJ2-1; 7 bases map to TRBD1. This CDR3 has 15 amino acids. CDR1 MNHNS and CDR2 SASEGT come from the germline V gene. The ends lost 5 bases at V and 7 bases at J; junction bases unmatched: 11. CDR3 nucleotide sequence: TGTGCCAGCAGTCGCCTGACAGGGTCTGCAAATGAGCAGTTCTTC. This translates into CASSRLTGSANEQFF.

This clone occurred a few times. This chain connects TRBV5-1 to TRBJ2-7, with D possibly TRBD2 on 5 matching bases. The CDR3 loop spans 15 amino acids. Trimming pared 0 bases from V and 4 bases from J, leaving 14 bases between. Germline V gives CDR1 SGHRS, CDR2 YFSETQ. In DNA form, the CDR3 reads TGCGCCAGCAGCTTGGAGCCGGCGGGCGGTTACGAGCAGTACTTC. Translation: CASSLEPAGGYEQYF.

The chain uses TRBV6-1 and TRBJ1-5; 9 bases are a match to TRBD1. V dropped 5 bases and J dropped 4; count of bases not matched to a gene: 6. Per the germline V gene, CDR1 is MNHNS and CDR2 is SASEGT. The CDR3 is 15 residues long. DNA of the CDR3: TGTGCCAGCAGTTCCGGGACAGGGCATAATCAGCCCCAGCATTTT. Its protein product is CASSSGTGHNQPQHF.

The J gene is TRBJ2-2, the V gene TRBV7-2, with TRBD1 identical over 8 bases. Germline V CDR1 and CDR2: SGHTA, FQGNSA. V dropped 6 bases and J dropped 4; count of bases not matched to a gene: 7. The CDR3 extends over 15 amino acids. CDR3 in DNA: TGTGCCAGCAGTTTTACTACAGGGGGCACCGGGGAGCTGTTTTTT. Translated, it gives CASSFTTGGTGELFF.

In its sample, this clone was seen a few times. V gene TRBV7-9 combines with J gene TRBJ1-2; D may be TRBD1 (5 bases). The CDR3 consists of 13 residues. Germline CDR1 is SEHNR and CDR2 is FQNEAQ (reference sequence). V gave up 1 base and J gave up 9 bases, with 12 bases separating them. The CDR3 nucleotides read TGTGCCAGCAGCTTAGGCGCAGGGAATCGCTACACCTTC. The encoded protein is CASSLGAGNRYTF.

This clone occurred a few times. CDR3 in amino acids: CASSSDILNTEAFF. As DNA, the CDR3 is TGCGCCAGCAGCTCGGACATACTGAACACTGAAGCTTTCTTT. V and J are TRBV5-1 and TRBJ1-1, with D possibly being TRBD1 (5 bases). This CDR3 is 14 amino acids long. Per the germline V gene, CDR1 is SGHRS and CDR2 is YFSETQ. Trimming cost V 3 bases and J 0 bases, with 9 bases left between them.

V usage is TRBV5-4 and J usage is TRBJ1-2, with 11 bases identical to TRBD1. CDR3 length equals 15 residues. Germline-derived CDR1 and CDR2 are SGHNT and YYREEE (reference sequence). Unmatched junction bases numbered 7, after V lost 4 bases and J lost 5 bases. CDR3 protein: CASSTNRDRGYGYTF. CDR3 DNA sequence: TGTGCCAGCAGCACCAACCGGGACAGGGGGTATGGCTACACCTTC.

The chain is built from TRBV7-2 and TRBJ2-7, with a weak D call TRBD2 (5 bases). This CDR3 has 15 amino acids. Per the germline V gene, CDR1 is SGHTA and CDR2 is FQGNSA. V lost 5 bases and J 6 bases, leaving 20 bases between the germline ends. CDR3 sequence (DNA): TGTGCCAGCAGCCAACGGCGAGGGTCCTCGTGCGAGCAGTACTTC. Protein: CASSQRRGSSCEQYF. Using reference TRBV7-2 and TRBJ2-7 for the parts outside the CDR3, the full variable domain is GAGVSQSPSNKVTEKGKDVELRCDPISGHTALYWYRQSLGQGLEFLIYFQGNSAPDKSGLPSDRFSAERTGGSVSTLTIQRTQQEDSAVYLCASSQRRGSSCEQYFGPGTRLTVT.